Each of the 16 T cell receptor beta chains below was sequenced from the same sample in a study of blood T cell repertoires in COVID-19. Sequenced by immunoSEQ multiplex PCR; TCRdb stores in-frame clones only, minus some. The sample lists about 190,000 clones, around 80% occurring once. The sample consisted of peripheral blood. The receptors derive from a man aged 45-65 years who had recovered from COVID-19.

This chain links TRBV11-2 with TRBJ2-2; 11 nucleotides line up with TRBD1. CDR1 and CDR2 from the germline V gene are SGHAT and FQNNGV. Unmatched junction bases numbered 5, after V lost 5 bases and J lost 6 bases. The CDR3 has 15 residues. In nucleotides, the CDR3 is TGTGCCAGCAGCCGGGACAGGGGGAGGGCCGGGGAGCTGTTTTTT. Its protein product is CASSRDRGRAGELFF. Full variable domain (remainder filled in from reference TRBV11-2 and TRBJ2-2): EAGVAQSPRYKIIEKRQSVAFWCNPISGHATLYWYQQILGQGPKLLIQFQNNGVVDDSQLPKDRFSAERLKGVDSTLKIQPAKLEDSAVYLCASSRDRGRAGELFFGEGSRLTVL.

This chain uses TRBV6-1 with TRBJ2-6, with a weak D call TRBD2 (5 bases). CDR1 is MNHNS, CDR2 SASEGT, per germline. The CDR3 length is 16 residues. The germline V and J ends were trimmed by 4 bases and 3 bases, with 13 bases remaining between them. Here the CDR3 reads CASSGSRGGGANVLTF. The CDR3 DNA is TGTGCCAGCAGTGGATCGAGAGGAGGTGGGGCCAACGTCCTGACTTTC.

The gene calls are TRBV14 and TRBJ1-2, with 10 positions matching TRBD1. Per the germline V gene, CDR1 is SGHDN and CDR2 is FVKESK. This CDR3 spans 16 amino acids. The trim removed 3 bases at V and 8 bases at J, leaving 12 bases unmatched. CDR3 DNA: TGTGCCAGCAGCCAGGACCGGGACAGGGGTATATGGGGCTACACCTTC. This codes for CASSQDRDRGIWGYTF.

V gene TRBV30 combines with J gene TRBJ1-1, with D maybe TRBD1 (6 bases). The CDR3 spans 15 residues. Germline CDR1 GTSNPN, CDR2 SVGIG (reference sequence). V lost 0 bases and J 3 bases, leaving 14 bases between the germline ends. This CDR3 reads CAWSVRDTVDTEAFF. The CDR3 DNA reads TGTGCCTGGAGTGTACGGGACACCGTCGACACTGAAGCTTTCTTT.

This chain links TRBV28 with TRBJ2-1, with 7 bases aligning to TRBD2. The length of the CDR3 is 16 residues. CDR1 MDHEN and CDR2 SYDVKM come from the germline V gene. Germline trimming cut 4 bases from V and 1 base from J; bases unmatched to any gene: 7. CDR3 bases: TGTGCCAGCAGTTCCCATGAGGGAGGGTCCTACAATGAGCAGTTCTTC. Translating gives CASSSHEGGSYNEQFF.

This clone was seen a few times. The chain has TRBV2 and TRBJ2-1; D might be TRBD2 (5 bases). The CDR3 is made up of 13 amino acids. Germline assignment: CDR1 SNHLY and CDR2 FYNNEI. V lost 7 bases to trimming and J lost 13 bases, with 20 bases between them. CDR3: CASTTGLRNAQFF. CDR3 bases: TGTGCCAGCACCACTGGACTTCGCAACGCCCAGTTCTTC.

This chain links TRBV7-7 with TRBJ2-1, with D possibly TRBD1 on 6 matching bases. Germline V lookup: CDR1 SSHAT, CDR2 FNYEAQ (reference sequence). Trimming pared 5 bases from V and 5 bases from J, leaving 10 bases between. The CDR3 contains 13 residues. This CDR3 reads CASSPGHDNEQFF. The CDR3 DNA sequence: TGTGCCAGCAGCCCGGGACACGACAATGAGCAGTTCTTC.

The chain recombines TRBV7-9 with TRBJ2-7; the match to TRBD1 covers 9 bases. With V trimmed by 5 bases and J by 5 bases, 19 bases remained unmatched. Germline CDR1 SEHNR, CDR2 FQNEAQ (reference sequence). The CDR3 is made up of 18 amino acids. The CDR3: CASSPRGRGQGIGDEQYF. For the CDR3, the DNA is TGTGCCAGCAGCCCCCGAGGGAGGGGACAGGGTATTGGGGACGAGCAGTACTTC.

The rearrangement uses TRBV5-1 and TRBJ2-2, with TRBD1 matching over 9 bases. Per germline, CDR1 SGHRS and CDR2 YFSETQ. The CDR3 is 15 residues long. V lost 1 base, J lost 6 bases, and 4 bases stayed unmatched. The CDR3 DNA follows: TGCGCCAGCAGCTTGCTTGGGACAGGGTCCGGGGAGCTGTTTTTT. Translation: CASSLLGTGSGELFF.

CDR3 DNA: TGTGCCAGCTCACCAACGACCCGAGGAAGCTCCTACAATGAGCAGTTCTTC. Translation: CASSPTTRGSSYNEQFF. This chain joins TRBV18 and TRBJ2-1; D gene unclear. From germline, CDR1 is KGHSH and CDR2 LQKENI. Trimming cost V 2 bases and J 0 bases, with 14 bases left between them. This CDR3 spans 17 amino acids.

The rearrangement links TRBV6-5 to TRBJ1-3; TRBD1 matches at 9 bases. CDR1 and CDR2 (germline): MNHEY, SVGAGI. This CDR3 is built from 14 residues. V shed 7 bases, J shed 5 bases, and the junction held 6 bases outside the gene matches. The CDR3 bases are TGTGCCAGCATTATGACAGGGGGAAGAAACACCATATATTTT. It is translated as CASIMTGGRNTIYF.

The genes are TRBV7-3 and TRBJ2-3; D might be TRBD1 (6 bases). This CDR3 has 16 residues. From germline, CDR1 is SGHTA and CDR2 FQGTGA. V was cut by 5 bases and J by 0 bases, with 15 bases left in between. The CDR3 DNA reads TGTGCCAGCAGCCCAGGGACACCCTATAGCACAGATACGCAGTATTTT. It is translated as CASSPGTPYSTDTQYF.

The chain carries TRBV27 and TRBJ2-7, with 11 positions matching TRBD2. The trim removed 7 bases at V and 6 bases at J, leaving 11 bases unmatched. The germline V gene has CDR1 MNHEY and CDR2 SMNVEV (reference sequence). The CDR3 has 15 residues. The CDR3 DNA sequence: TGTGCCAGCAATAAACCGGGACTAGCGGCATCCGAGCAGTACTTC. Translation gives CASNKPGLAASEQYF.

The table lists this clone with a count of one. The J gene is TRBJ2-5, the V gene TRBV10-3; D not certain. Trimming shortened V by 0 bases and J by 5 bases, and 4 bases separated the two germline ends. The CDR3 loop spans 12 amino acids. From germline, CDR1 is ENHRY and CDR2 SYGVKD. The CDR3: CAISESTETQYF. The CDR3 DNA reads as TGTGCCATCAGTGAGTCGACTGAGACCCAGTACTTC.

This chain's CDR3 is CASSLETGGFEKLFF. CDR3 nucleotides: TGTGCCAGCAGTTTGGAAACAGGGGGGTTTGAAAAACTGTTTTTT. The rearrangement links TRBV28 to TRBJ1-4; 8 nucleotides align to TRBD1. Germline trimming cut 3 bases from V and 7 bases from J; bases unmatched to any gene: 7. The CDR3 consists of 15 residues. Germline lookup yields CDR1 MDHEN and CDR2 SYDVKM.

This clone was detected only once. The V and J genes are TRBV3-1 (or the pseudogene TRBV3-2) and TRBJ1-1; 9 bases line up with TRBD1. V was pared by 4 bases and J by 3 bases, with 6 bases of the junction left unmatched. The CDR3 runs to 15 residues. Germline V gives CDR1 LGHDT, CDR2 YNNKEL (reference sequence). The CDR3 loop reads CASSPETGGYTEAFF. The DNA for the CDR3 is TGTGCCAGCAGCCCCGAGACAGGGGGGTACACTGAAGCTTTCTTT.